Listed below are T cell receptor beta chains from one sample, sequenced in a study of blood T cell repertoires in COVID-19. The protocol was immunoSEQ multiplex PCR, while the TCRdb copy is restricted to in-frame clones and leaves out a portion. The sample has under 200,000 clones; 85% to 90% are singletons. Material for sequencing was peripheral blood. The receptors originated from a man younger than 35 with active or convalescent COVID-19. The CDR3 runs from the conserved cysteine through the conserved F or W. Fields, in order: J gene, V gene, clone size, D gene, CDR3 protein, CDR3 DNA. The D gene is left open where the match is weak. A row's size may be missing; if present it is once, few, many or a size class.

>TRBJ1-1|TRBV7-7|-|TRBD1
CASSLRTGDKNTEAFF
TGTGCTAGCAGCCTCCGGACAGGGGACAAGAACACTGAAGCTTTCTTT
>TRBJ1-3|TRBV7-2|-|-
CASSPTGSGNTIYF
TGTGCCAGCAGCCCAACAGGCTCTGGAAACACCATATATTTT
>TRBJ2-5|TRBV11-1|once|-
CASSFREETQYF
TGTGCCAGCAGCTTCAGGGAAGAGACCCAGTACTTC
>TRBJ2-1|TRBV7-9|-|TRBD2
CASSSGVAGGNYSYNEQFF
TGTGCCAGCAGCTCCGGGGTAGCGGGGGGAAATTACTCCTACAATGAGCAGTTCTTC
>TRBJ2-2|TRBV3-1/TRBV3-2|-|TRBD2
CASSQALAGMNTGELFF
TGTGCCAGCAGCCAAGCGCTAGCGGGGATGAACACCGGGGAGCTGTTTTTT
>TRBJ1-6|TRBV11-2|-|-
CASRNGAQVNSPLHF
TGTGCCAGCCGAAATGGGGCGCAGGTGAATTCACCCCTCCACTTT
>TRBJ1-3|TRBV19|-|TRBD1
CASSTGGRFSGNTIYF
TGTGCCAGTAGTACAGGGGGACGGTTCTCTGGAAACACCATATATTTT
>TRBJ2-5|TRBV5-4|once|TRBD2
CASSAGTSGQETQYF
TGTGCCAGCAGCGCCGGGACTAGCGGCCAAGAGACCCAGTACTTC
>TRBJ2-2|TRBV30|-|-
CAWNRQANTGELFF
TGTGCCTGGAACAGACAGGCGAACACCGGGGAGCTGTTTTTT
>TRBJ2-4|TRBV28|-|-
CASSLIGTWQYF
TGTGCCAGCAGTTTAATCGGGACATGGCAGTACTTC
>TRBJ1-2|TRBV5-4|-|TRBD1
CASSRGTGVPSYNYGYTF
TGTGCCAGCAGCCGGGGGACAGGGGTCCCTTCTTACAACTATGGCTACACCTTC
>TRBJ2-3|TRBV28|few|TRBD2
CASSQQRGGPTDTQYF
TGTGCCAGCAGTCAACAGCGGGGGGGCCCCACAGATACGCAGTATTTT
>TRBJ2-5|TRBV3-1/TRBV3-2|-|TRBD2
CASSQGSGGAGETQYF
TGTGCCAGCAGCCAAGGAAGCGGGGGGGCCGGAGAGACCCAGTACTTC
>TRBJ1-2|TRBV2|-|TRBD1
CASSEAWRGRDYGYTF
TGTGCCAGCAGTGAAGCGTGGAGGGGGCGCGACTATGGCTACACCTTC
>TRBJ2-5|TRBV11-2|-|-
CASSLDSDSQETQYF
TGTGCCAGCAGCTTAGATTCAGACAGCCAAGAGACCCAGTACTTC
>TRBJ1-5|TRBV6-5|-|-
CASNLLSSGEPQHF
TGTGCCAGCAACCTACTGAGTAGCGGGGAGCCCCAGCATTTT
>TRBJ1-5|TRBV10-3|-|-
CAISDERRENQPQHF
TGTGCCATCAGTGATGAGCGCAGGGAAAATCAGCCCCAGCATTTT
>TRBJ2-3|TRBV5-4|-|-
CASSLVGYTDTQYF
TGTGCCAGCAGCTTGGTGGGCTACACAGATACGCAGTATTTT
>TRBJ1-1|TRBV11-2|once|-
CATFNLLNTEAFF
TGTGCCACCTTCAACTTATTGAACACTGAAGCTTTCTTT
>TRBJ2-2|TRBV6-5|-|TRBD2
CASTLSGANTGELFF
TGTGCCAGCACCCTTAGCGGGGCGAACACCGGGGAGCTGTTTTTT
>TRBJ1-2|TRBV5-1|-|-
CASSLDRAGYGYTF
TGCGCCAGCAGCTTGGACAGGGCGGGCTATGGCTACACCTTC
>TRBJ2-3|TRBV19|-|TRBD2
CASSINPSGGTDTQYF
TGTGCCAGTAGTATTAACCCCAGCGGGGGCACAGATACGCAGTATTTT
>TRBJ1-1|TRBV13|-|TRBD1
CASRDRVGSLAFF
TGTGCCAGCAGAGACAGGGTAGGATCTTTGGCTTTCTTT
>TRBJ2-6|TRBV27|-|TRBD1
CASSTGIRDSRTNVLTF
TGTGCCAGCTCGACTGGTATCCGGGACAGTAGGACCAACGTCCTGACTTTC
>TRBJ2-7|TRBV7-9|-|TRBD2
CASSLAGVREQYF
TGTGCCAGCAGCCTAGCGGGAGTACGCGAGCAGTACTTC
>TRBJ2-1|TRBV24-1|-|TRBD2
CATSAGTSGRNEQFF
TGTGCCACCAGTGCCGGGACTAGCGGGAGGAATGAGCAGTTCTTC
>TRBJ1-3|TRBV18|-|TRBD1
CASSPDPGGDTIYF
TGTGCCAGCTCACCAGACCCAGGGGGAGACACCATATATTTT
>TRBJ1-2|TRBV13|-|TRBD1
CASSLGRGGYTF
TGTGCCAGCAGCTTAGGCAGGGGGGGCTACACCTTC
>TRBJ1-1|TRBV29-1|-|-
CSVVRGAEAFF
TGCAGCGTTGTCAGGGGCGCTGAAGCTTTCTTT
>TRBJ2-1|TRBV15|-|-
CATSRVASSAYNEQFF
TGTGCCACCAGCAGAGTGGCTAGTTCGGCGTACAATGAGCAGTTCTTC
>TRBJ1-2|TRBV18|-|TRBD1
CASSPATGEGYGYTF
TGTGCCAGCTCACCCGCGACAGGGGAGGGCTATGGCTACACCTTC
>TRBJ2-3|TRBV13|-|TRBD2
CASSQSGTSGREGDTQYF
TGTGCCAGCAGCCAATCCGGGACTAGCGGGAGGGAGGGGGATACGCAGTATTTT
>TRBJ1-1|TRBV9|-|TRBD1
CASSRLIGTGEAFF
TGTGCCAGCAGCCGGTTGATCGGGACAGGCGAAGCTTTCTTT
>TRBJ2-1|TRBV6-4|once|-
CASSDGSPGSEQFF
TGTGCCAGCAGTGACGGTAGCCCTGGCAGTGAGCAGTTCTTC
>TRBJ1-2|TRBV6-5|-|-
CASSAGQYYGYTF
TGTGCCAGCAGCGCCGGACAGTATTATGGCTACACCTTC
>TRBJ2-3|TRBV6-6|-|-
CASSNGGPGEFTQYF
TGTGCCAGCAGCAACGGGGGGCCCGGGGAGTTTACGCAGTATTTT
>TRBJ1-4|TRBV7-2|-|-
CASSLVVRAGEKLFF
TGTGCCAGCAGCTTAGTTGTGCGCGCCGGGGAAAAACTGTTTTTT
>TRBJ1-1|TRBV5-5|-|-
CASSSDVPRTNTEAFF
TGTGCCAGCAGCTCCGATGTCCCAAGGACTAACACTGAAGCTTTCTTT
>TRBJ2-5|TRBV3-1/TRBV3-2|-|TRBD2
CASSRLAGPQETQYF
TGTGCCAGCAGCCGCCTAGCGGGGCCGCAAGAGACCCAGTACTTC
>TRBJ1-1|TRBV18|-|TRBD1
CASSQTGGTTEAFF
TGTGCCAGCTCACAGACAGGGGGGACCACTGAAGCTTTCTTT